The 3 T cell receptor beta chains reported below all come from one sample, sequenced in a study of Ad26.COV2.S vaccination and SARS-CoV-2 variants. Clones were read by immunoSEQ multiplex PCR, and TCRdb kept only the in-frame ones, dropping some. The sample lists 440,000 or so clones; around 92% were seen once. Treatment given: 19 received Ad26.COV2.S at low or high dose, single or two shots; roughly 5 received placebo; per-sample allocation not given. After the first vaccine or placebo injection, samples were drawn on day 63. The sequenced sample was peripheral blood, obtained in a trial of Ad26.COV2.S vaccine versus placebo. Source of these receptors: a person aged 18 to 59 who received the Ad26.COV2.S COVID-19 vaccine or a placebo.

Turning to this clone: Its ends do not fully match the called genes, so a read error is possible. This sequence joins TRBV5-5 and TRBJ1-2; D call uncertain. Germline CDR1 reads SGHKS; CDR2 reads YYEKEE (reference sequence). The CDR3 spans 14 residues. The CDR3 reads CASRLVEQLYGYTF. DNA of the CDR3: TGTGCCAGCAGATTGGTAGAACAGCTCTATGGCTACACCTTC.

The chain links TRBV7-2 to TRBJ2-7; TRBD1 or TRBD2 may be the D gene (6 bases each). Trimming left V 1 base short and J 2 bases short, with 9 bases between. Germline V lookup: CDR1 SGHTA, CDR2 FQGNSA. The CDR3 extends over 14 amino acids. The CDR3 is CASSLVGGTYEQYF. The CDR3 nucleotides read TGTGCCAGCAGCTTAGTAGGGGGGACCTACGAGCAGTACTTC. The whole variable domain, remainder taken from reference TRBV7-2 and TRBJ2-7, is GAGVSQSPSNKVTEKGKDVELRCDPISGHTALYWYRQSLGQGLEFLIYFQGNSAPDKSGLPSDRFSAERTGGSVSTLTIQRTQQEDSAVYLCASSLVGGTYEQYFGPGTRLTVT.

The CDR3 DNA sequence: TGTGCCAGCAGTCCGGGGCTGGCTGGCTACACCTTC. Translating it yields CASSPGLAGYTF. This chain connects TRBV25-1 to TRBJ1-2; TRBD1 might be the D (5 bases). The CDR3 runs to 12 residues. CDR1 MGHDK and CDR2 SYGVNS come from the germline V gene. V was clipped by 5 bases and J by 7 bases, with 11 bases between them.